The 26 T cell receptor beta chains below come from one sample, sequenced in a study of blood T cell repertoires in COVID-19. The method was immunoSEQ multiplex PCR; TCRdb's version includes in-frame clones alone and lacks a portion of them. Of about 230,000 clones in the sample, around 78% were seen once. Sequencing was carried out using peripheral blood. The receptors derive from a woman in her seventies with active or convalescent COVID-19.

The chain uses TRBV29-1 and TRBJ2-2; a possible D gene is TRBD2 (5 bases). CDR3 length: 14 residues. Germline CDR1 reads SQVTM; CDR2 reads ANQGSEA. The V and J ends lost 0 bases and 3 bases respectively, with 8 bases between them. The CDR3 reads CSVEEERYTGELFF. CDR3 sequence (DNA): TGCAGCGTTGAAGAAGAGCGGTACACCGGGGAGCTGTTTTTT.

This chain uses TRBV2 with TRBJ1-1; TRBD1 agrees at 10 bases. CDR3 length: 14 residues. V was clipped by 6 bases and J by 5 bases; unmatched bases: 6. Germline V CDR1 and CDR2: SNHLY, FYNNEI. CDR3 sequence reads: CASRRQGAGTEAFF. CDR3 nucleotide sequence: TGTGCCAGCAGACGACAGGGGGCTGGTACTGAAGCTTTCTTT.

A word on this clone: Distinct nucleotide sequences in the sample also encode this CDR3. In nucleotides, the CDR3 is TGCGCCAGCAGCCAGGTTAGAGGGTTCAATCAGCCCCAGCATTTT. Translating gives CASSQVRGFNQPQHF. The J gene is TRBJ1-5, the V gene TRBV4-3; D not certain. V lost 3 bases and J 3 bases, leaving 12 bases between the germline ends. The germline gives CDR1 LGHNA, CDR2 YSLEER. The CDR3 extends over 15 amino acids.

This chain links TRBV5-1 with TRBJ2-5, with 13 bases lining up with TRBD2. CDR1 is SGHRS and CDR2 is YFSETQ in the germline V gene. J lost 5 bases, V lost 1 base, and 5 bases had no gene match. This CDR3 has 16 amino acids. The CDR3 reads CASSLTGTSGTETQYF. In nucleotides, the CDR3 is TGCGCCAGCAGCTTGACGGGGACTAGCGGGACGGAGACCCAGTACTTC.

The V and J genes are TRBV5-1 and TRBJ1-1, with a weak D call TRBD1 (5 bases). The CDR3 is 14 amino acids. Trimming cost V 0 bases and J 5 bases, with 11 bases left between them. The V gene's germline CDR1 is SGHRS and CDR2 YFSETQ. The CDR3 loop reads CASSLGWGETEAFF. CDR3 coding DNA: TGCGCCAGCAGCTTGGGATGGGGGGAGACTGAAGCTTTCTTT.

This chain links TRBV7-8 with TRBJ1-1, with TRBD1 identical over 12 bases. This CDR3 comprises 17 residues. The ends lost 6 bases at V and 2 bases at J; junction bases unmatched: 10. Germline V gene lookup returns CDR1 SGHVS and CDR2 FQNEAQ. As DNA, the CDR3 is TGTGCCAGCAGATACAGGGGGGACAGGGGGCTTAACACTGAAGCTTTCTTT. Amino acids: CASRYRGDRGLNTEAFF.

The table lists this clone with a count of one. The rearrangement joins TRBV6-5 to TRBJ1-2; D is unclear. Germline V gene data show CDR1 as MNHEY and CDR2 as SVGAGI. Trimming took off 5 bases at V and 1 base at J, with 11 bases between the two ends. CDR3 length: 14 amino acids. CDR3 DNA: TGTGCCAGCAGTCACGGTGGGCTTAACTATGGCTACACCTTC. It specifies CASSHGGLNYGYTF.

The gene calls are TRBV28 and TRBJ2-7, with D possibly being TRBD1 (6 bases). This CDR3 region has 14 residues. With 2 bases removed from V and 2 bases from J, the gap between germline ends came to 10 bases. CDR1 and CDR2 (germline): MDHEN, SYDVKM. CDR3 residues: CASSLPGQTYEQYF. CDR3 in DNA: TGTGCCAGCAGTTTACCCGGACAGACCTACGAGCAGTACTTC.

There are a few counts of this clone. This chain links TRBV6-5 with TRBJ2-7; unclear D gene. Trimming took off 5 bases at V and 3 bases at J, with 17 bases between the two ends. Germline CDR1 and CDR2: MNHEY and SVGAGI. This CDR3 comprises 15 residues. The CDR3 DNA reads TGTGCCAGCAGTCGCTCGCCGGGTCCGGGCTACGAGCAGTACTTC. It translates to CASSRSPGPGYEQYF.

The table lists this clone with a few counts. This chain connects TRBV7-3 to TRBJ2-5; TRBD2 aligns across 7 bases. The CDR3 has 15 residues. V dropped 5 bases and J dropped 6; count of bases not matched to a gene: 12. Germline-derived CDR1 and CDR2 are SGHTA and FQGTGA. The CDR3 DNA is TGTGCCAGCAGCCGGGGGGACTCCCAAGCCCAGACCCAGTACTTC. It codes for CASSRGDSQAQTQYF.

The chain is built from TRBV5-1 and TRBJ2-7, with a tentative D call TRBD1 (6 bases). The CDR3 runs to 14 residues. V was clipped by 4 bases and J by 2 bases, with 13 bases between them. Germline lookup yields CDR1 SGHRS and CDR2 YFSETQ. The CDR3 is CASSVGQLAYEQYF. The CDR3 DNA is TGCGCCAGCAGCGTAGGACAGCTAGCCTACGAGCAGTACTTC.

This chain uses TRBV18 with TRBJ2-2, with D possibly matching TRBD2 (6 bases). V was shortened by 2 bases and J by 6 bases, with 19 bases between the two germline ends. Per germline, CDR1 KGHSH and CDR2 LQKENI. The CDR3 consists of 17 residues. Here the CDR3 DNA reads TGTGCCAGCTCACCAAGGGCCCTGGCAGCTAGCGCCGGGGAGCTGTTTTTT. This sequence encodes CASSPRALAASAGELFF.

This chain uses TRBV13 with TRBJ2-7; TRBD2 matches 8 bases. The CDR3 covers 15 residues. Germline V CDR1 and CDR2: PRHDT, FYEKMQ (reference sequence). V shed 4 bases and J 2 bases; nucleotides not matched to a gene: 7. The CDR3 bases are TGTGCCAGCAGCTCGTGGGTAGCGGGGACCTACGAGCAGTACTTC. It codes for CASSSWVAGTYEQYF.

This clone occurred once. The chain recombines TRBV5-1 with TRBJ2-5; 7 bases agree with TRBD1. This CDR3 has 13 residues. Germline CDR1 and CDR2: SGHRS and YFSETQ. Germline trimming cut 6 bases from V and 5 bases from J; bases unmatched to any gene: 7. CDR3 in amino acids: CASKIGGGETQYF. The CDR3 DNA sequence: TGCGCCAGCAAGATAGGGGGCGGGGAGACCCAGTACTTC. Together with reference TRBV5-1 and TRBJ2-5, the CDR3 gives the full variable domain: KAGVTQTPRYLIKTRGQQVTLSCSPISGHRSVSWYQQTPGQGLQFLFEYFSETQRNKGNFPGRFSGRQFSNSRSEMNVSTLELGDSALYLCASKIGGGETQYFGPGTRLLVL.

The chain is built from TRBV11-1 and TRBJ2-3, with 8 bases matching TRBD2. Germline V gives CDR1 SGHAT, CDR2 FQDESV (reference sequence). The length of the CDR3 is 15 residues. The V segment lost 10 bases and the J segment 1 base; nucleotides outside the gene matches: 10. Here the CDR3 DNA reads TGTGCCACCCGAGGGGCGGGGGGCGGCACAGATACGCAGTATTTT. It yields the protein CATRGAGGGTDTQYF.

The V and J genes are TRBV7-9 and TRBJ1-6; D ambiguous. Looked up from germline, CDR1 is SEHNR and CDR2 is FQNEAQ (reference sequence). The CDR3 consists of 15 residues. The germline V and J ends were trimmed by 1 base and 8 bases, with 12 bases remaining between them. CDR3 loop: CASSLGAGVHSPLHF. The CDR3 DNA reads as TGTGCCAGCAGCTTAGGGGCGGGAGTCCATTCACCCCTCCACTTT.

A single count supports this clone. The rearrangement joins TRBV9 to TRBJ2-3; 11 nucleotides match TRBD2. Germline CDR1 is SGDLS and CDR2 is YYNGEE. V trimming: 0 bases; J trimming: 8 bases; junction bases outside the gene matches: 5. CDR3 length: 15 residues. This CDR3 is CASSVELAGASTQYF. The CDR3 DNA sequence: TGTGCCAGCAGCGTAGAACTAGCGGGAGCTTCTACGCAGTATTTT.

The chain couples TRBV29-1 to TRBJ2-5; tentative D call: TRBD1 (5 bases). The CDR3 length is 12 residues. V lost 5 bases and J lost 1, with 8 bases in between. Germline V gene data show CDR1 as SQVTM and CDR2 as ANQGSEA. The CDR3 DNA sequence: TGCAGCGTTACGACAGTCCAAGAGACCCAGTACTTC. Amino acid sequence: CSVTTVQETQYF.

V is TRBV5-5 and J is TRBJ2-7, with TRBD1 matching over 7 bases. CDR1 is SGHKS, CDR2 YYEKEE, per germline (reference sequence). V lost 1 base to trimming and J lost 1 base; unmatched junction nucleotides: 5. CDR3 size: 15 residues. CDR3 sequence: CASSLTGQASYEQYF. The CDR3 bases are TGTGCCAGCAGCTTGACAGGACAGGCGTCCTACGAGCAGTACTTC.

This chain connects TRBV6-2 or TRBV6-3 to TRBJ2-2, with D possibly matching TRBD2 (5 bases). V was cut by 1 base and J by 3 bases, with 12 bases left in between. Germline-derived CDR1 and CDR2 are MNHEY and SVGEGT. The CDR3 spans 16 residues. The CDR3 nucleotides read TGTGCCAGCAGTTACTACCCACACGGGGACACCGGGGAGCTGTTTTTT. This codes for CASSYYPHGDTGELFF.

The chain has TRBV19 and TRBJ2-7, with D possibly TRBD1 on 6 matching bases. The CDR3 spans 16 residues. The ends were cut back, 3 bases at V and 3 bases at J, with 18 bases in the middle. The germline V gene encodes CDR1 LNHDA and CDR2 SQIVND (reference sequence). In DNA form, the CDR3 reads TGTGCCAGTAGTATGGGGGCCGGCAGGAATTTCTACGAGCAGTACTTC. Protein sequence: CASSMGAGRNFYEQYF.

The CDR3 DNA sequence: TGCAGTGCTAGTGGACAGGGAATCTCCTCCTATAATTCACCCCTCCACTTT. Translating it yields CSASGQGISSYNSPLHF. The chain couples TRBV20-1 to TRBJ1-6, with 8 bases aligning to TRBD1. The germline V gene encodes CDR1 DFQATT and CDR2 SNEGSKA (reference sequence). The ends lost 3 bases at V and 0 bases at J; junction bases unmatched: 7. The CDR3 covers 17 residues.

The chain is built from TRBV5-5 and TRBJ2-5; TRBD2 might be the D (6 bases). The germline V and J ends were trimmed by 6 bases and 5 bases, with 20 bases remaining between them. Per the germline V gene, CDR1 is SGHKS and CDR2 is YYEKEE (reference sequence). CDR3 length: 15 amino acids. In DNA form, the CDR3 reads TGTGCCAGCATCCCCCCCGGGACTCCTACGGAGACCCAGTACTTC. As protein: CASIPPGTPTETQYF.

The chain couples TRBV12-5 to TRBJ1-3, with D unresolved. V was trimmed by 7 bases and J by 8 bases, leaving 12 bases between them. This CDR3 has 12 amino acids. Germline lookup yields CDR1 LGHNT and CDR2 FRNRAP. CDR3 coding DNA: TGTGCTAGTGCCTCGGACTGGTACACCATATATTTT. Amino acids: CASASDWYTIYF. Using reference TRBV12-5 and TRBJ1-3 for the parts outside the CDR3, the full variable domain is DARVTQTPRHKVTEMGQEVTMRCQPILGHNTVFWYRQTMMQGLELLAYFRNRAPLDDSGMPKDRFSAEMPDATLATLKIQPSEPRDSAVYFCASASDWYTIYFGEGSWLTVV.

V gene TRBV5-6 combines with J gene TRBJ2-7, with TRBD2 identical over 11 bases. With V trimmed by 2 bases and J by 2 bases, 6 bases remained unmatched. The CDR3 totals 16 residues. From germline, CDR1 is SGHDT and CDR2 YYEEEE. Here the CDR3 DNA reads TGTGCCAGCAGCTTTTTTTCTAGCGGGAGGACCTACGAGCAGTACTTC. It encodes CASSFFSSGRTYEQYF.

The chain links TRBV29-1 to TRBJ1-1; unclear D gene. Per the germline V gene, CDR1 is SQVTM and CDR2 is ANQGSEA. The ends were cut back, 3 bases at V and 3 bases at J, with 14 bases in the middle. This CDR3 has 14 residues. CDR3 in DNA: TGCAGCGTTGAGGGGTTGGGAGTATACACTGAAGCTTTCTTT. As protein: CSVEGLGVYTEAFF.